This TCR beta chain was sequenced in a study of T-cell reconstitution after alpha-beta-depleted transplantation in children. Trimming removed 3 bases at V and 10 bases at J, with 18 bases between. The CDR3 loop spans 14 amino acids. Germline loops: CDR1 DFQATT, CDR2 SNEGSKA (reference sequence). Molecular barcoding with unique molecular identifiers was used for the TCRbeta library. TCRdb re-analysed the PCR reads in MiXCR, keeping a single row per CDR3 protein. The top ten clones hold about 15% of a sample with more than 500,000 distinct CDR3 sequences, over 9.5% of them seen once. The rearrangement uses TRBV20-1 and TRBJ1-4, with D tentatively TRBD1 (5 bases). The specimen comprised PBMCs, mostly from graft donor cells, sampled 180 days after TCRalphabeta/CD19-depleted stem cell transplant. The receptor was derived from a female patient aged 2-9 years who had a stem cell transplant for aplastic anemia, so the T cells may come from the graft donor. CDR3: CSASFAQDGGKLFF. CDR3 DNA: TGCAGTGCTAGTTTTGCCCAGGATGGGGGAAAACTGTTTTTT.